The clone carrying this TCR beta chain appeared a few times. Its matching antigen is unknown. This sample is part of a study of T-cell memory formation after mild COVID-19. MiXCR was run by TCRdb on the 5' RACE reads, yielding one entry per CDR3 protein. The sample includes about 440,000 distinct CDR3 sequences, roughly 20% seen only once; the top ten take more than 8%. With V trimmed by 4 bases and J by 3 bases, 6 bases remained unmatched. The CDR3 spans 15 residues. CDR1 is SGDLS, CDR2 YYNGEE, per germline. Study-wide results and limits: Among clones peaking at day 37 in the second wave, SARS-CoV-2 specificity remained unconfirmed. Researchers report contracting CD4+ clones mostly in CM and EM, with CD8+ clones in EMRA.

This sequence originates from an adult woman who had mild COVID-19 (a few samples of this study predate the infection). Cell type and time point are not known. Input material: PBMCs or a T cell subset sorted from them (not recorded which). This sequence joins TRBV9 and TRBJ2-1; 8 nucleotides agree with TRBD2. CDR3 DNA: TGTGCCAGCAGCCCCACCGCGGGAGGCTACAATGAGCAGTTCTTC. Translation gives CASSPTAGGYNEQFF. Filled out from reference TRBV9 and TRBJ2-1, the complete variable domain reads DSGVTQTPKHLITATGQRVTLRCSPRSGDLSVYWYQQSLDQGLQFLIQYYNGEERAKGNILERFSAQQFPDLHSELNLSSLELGDSALYFCASSPTAGGYNEQFFGPGTRLTVL.